This entry features one TCR beta chain sequence. Its antigen is currently unknown. The sample belongs to a study of T-cell memory formation after mild COVID-19. Overall study: In these data, TCR clusters were largely donor specific. Study findings and constraints: Clones that contracted clustered mainly in CM and EM if CD4+ and in EMRA if CD8+.

Sample barcodes and UMIs were carried by the TCR alpha and TCR beta cDNA libraries that 5'RACE generated with constant-segment primers. TCRdb re-called the 5' RACE reads through MiXCR, storing one row per CDR3 protein. Of approximately 240,000 distinct CDR3 sequences listed, about a sixth were seen once; the top ten hold roughly 3.6%. Germline loops: CDR1 SEHNR, CDR2 FQNEAQ (reference sequence). V dropped 7 bases and J dropped 1 base, with 10 bases sitting between them. This CDR3 comprises 13 residues. J is TRBJ1-1 and V is TRBV7-9; D remains ambiguous. This receptor was obtained from a man aged 18 to 30 who had mild COVID-19 (a few samples of this study predate the infection). Cell type and time point are not known. Material: PBMCs or a T cell subset sorted from them (not recorded which). The CDR3 DNA reads as TGTGCCAGCATTAAACAGCCGAACACTGAAGCTTTCTTT. Translated: CASIKQPNTEAFF.